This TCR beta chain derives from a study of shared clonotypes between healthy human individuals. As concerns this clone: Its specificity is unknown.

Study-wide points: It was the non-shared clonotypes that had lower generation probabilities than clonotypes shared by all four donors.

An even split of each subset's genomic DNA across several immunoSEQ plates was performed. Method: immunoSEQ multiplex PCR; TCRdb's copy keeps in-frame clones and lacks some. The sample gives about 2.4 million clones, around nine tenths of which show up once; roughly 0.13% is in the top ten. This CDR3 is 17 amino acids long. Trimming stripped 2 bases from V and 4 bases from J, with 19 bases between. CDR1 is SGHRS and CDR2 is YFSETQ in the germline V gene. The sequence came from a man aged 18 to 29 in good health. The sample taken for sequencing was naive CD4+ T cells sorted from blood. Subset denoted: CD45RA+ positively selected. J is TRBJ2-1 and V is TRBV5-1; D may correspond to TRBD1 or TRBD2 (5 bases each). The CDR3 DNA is TGCGCCAGCAGCTTAGGGTACCACGGGACCTATTACAATGAGCAGTTCTTC. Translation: CASSLGYHGTYYNEQFF. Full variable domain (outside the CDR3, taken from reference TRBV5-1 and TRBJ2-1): KAGVTQTPRYLIKTRGQQVTLSCSPISGHRSVSWYQQTPGQGLQFLFEYFSETQRNKGNFPGRFSGRQFSNSRSEMNVSTLELGDSALYLCASSLGYHGTYYNEQFFGPGTRLTVL.